The entry below describes one T cell receptor beta chain. The data stem from a study of blood T cell repertoires in COVID-19. Sequenced by immunoSEQ multiplex PCR; TCRdb stores in-frame clones only, minus some. This table holds roughly 200,000 clones, 86% found once. Germline values: CDR1 SGHRS, CDR2 YFSETQ. V gave up 4 bases and J gave up 1 base, with 14 bases separating them. The CDR3 runs to 15 residues. The J gene is TRBJ1-1, the V gene TRBV5-1, with D perhaps matching TRBD1 (5 bases). Sequencing input: peripheral blood. This TCR was sampled from a woman between 50 and 59 years old with COVID-19, enrolled during active disease. CDR3 sequence reads: CASSPSGGGNTEAFF. The DNA of the CDR3 is TGCGCCAGCAGCCCTAGTGGGGGAGGGAACACTGAAGCTTTCTTT.